Listed below are T cell receptor beta chains from one sample, sequenced in a study of OX40 agonist ivuxolimab in advanced cancers. TCRdb's copy holds only in-frame clones and misses some; the assay was immunoSEQ multiplex PCR. Counted here are about 87,000 clones, just under 90% occurring once; the ten biggest clones make up under 2%. The sample here was CD4+ or CD8+ T cells sorted from blood, taken in a trial of the OX40 agonist ivuxolimab. The receptors stem from an adult with an advanced solid tumor such as melanoma, head and neck, liver or kidney cancer. The CDR3 runs from the conserved cysteine through the conserved F or W. D genes are given only for firm matches. Rows give clone size only sometimes, using once, few, many, or a class for an expanded clone.

>TRBV2|TRBJ2-7|TRBD2|-
TGTGCCAACCAAGTAGCGGGAGGGCCCTACGAGCAGTACTTC
CANQVAGGPYEQYF
>TRBV11-2|TRBJ2-7|-|-
TGTGCCAGCAGCTTTGGACAGTTTGGTTACGAGCAGTACTTC
CASSFGQFGYEQYF
>TRBV19|TRBJ1-2|-|once
TGTGCCAGTAGTATGCCCCTTCTGGGAGGGGGAGATGGCTACACCTTC
CASSMPLLGGGDGYTF
>TRBV6-5|TRBJ1-1|-|few
TGTGCCAGCAGCAGGGGAGGTGAGTCAGAAGCTTTCTTT
CASSRGGESEAFF
>TRBV30|TRBJ1-5|TRBD1|-
TGTGCCTGGGGGGACAGGGCGGATCAGCCCCAGCATTTT
CAWGDRADQPQHF
>TRBV4-2|TRBJ1-5|TRBD1|-
TGTGCCAGCAGCCAAGATGAGGGGGCGAAGCCCCAGCATTTT
CASSQDEGAKPQHF
>TRBV15|TRBJ2-7|-|-
TGTGCCACCAGCGCCGGAGGCTCATCCTACGAGCAGTACTTC
CATSAGGSSYEQYF
>TRBV6-1|TRBJ1-4|-|once
TGTGCCAGCAGTGAATTTGGGGATAGTCCAACTAATGAAAAACTGTTTTTT
CASSEFGDSPTNEKLFF
>TRBV6-5|TRBJ2-7|TRBD2|-
TGTGCCAGCAGACCCAGCGGGAGGTCTAGCTACGAGCAGTACTTC
CASRPSGRSSYEQYF
>TRBV6-1|TRBJ1-4|-|-
TGTGCCAGCAGTGAGTCCCTTGGTGAAAAACTGTTTTTT
CASSESLGEKLFF
>TRBV5-1|TRBJ2-5|-|-
TGCGCCAGCAGCTTAGAATCGCAAGAGACCCAGTACTTC
CASSLESQETQYF
>TRBV7-2|TRBJ2-5|-|-
TGTGCCAGCAGCGCCGACCTGGGCCAAGAGACCCAGTACTTC
CASSADLGQETQYF
>TRBV19|TRBJ1-5|-|once
TGTGCCAGTACCGACCGGACATCTCGTCAGCCCCAGCATTTT
CASTDRTSRQPQHF
>TRBV27|TRBJ2-7|-|-
TGTGCCAGCAGCTTTCTCCAGGACGGGTATGGCGAGCAGTACTTC
CASSFLQDGYGEQYF
>TRBV29-1|TRBJ2-5|-|-
TGCAGCGTTGGGTACAGCCAAGAGACCCAGTACTTC
CSVGYSQETQYF
>TRBV10-2|TRBJ2-4|-|once
TGCGCCAGCAGTGAGTTGACAGAGTCTCTAGCCAAAAACATTCAGTACTTC
CASSELTESLAKNIQYF
>TRBV10-1|TRBJ2-7|TRBD2|-
TGCGCCAGCAGTGACCCGGGACTAGATCGGGGAGAGCAGTACTTC
CASSDPGLDRGEQYF
>TRBV6-1|TRBJ2-1|TRBD2|-
TGTGCCAGCAGACGGTGGCGGGAGGTAGACAATGAGCAGTTCTTC
CASRRWREVDNEQFF
>TRBV5-8|TRBJ2-5|TRBD1|-
TGTGCCAGCAGCCGGACAGGCGAAGGGGAGACCCAGTACTTC
CASSRTGEGETQYF
>TRBV7-9|TRBJ1-5|-|once
TGTGCCAGCAGCTTAGGGGGGCCGGGAAGGGGTCAGCCCCAGCATTTT
CASSLGGPGRGQPQHF
>TRBV7-2|TRBJ1-5|-|-
TGTGCCAGCAGCTTAGTTGTCTATCAGCCCCAGCATTTT
CASSLVVYQPQHF
>TRBV7-8|TRBJ2-7|-|-
TGTGCCAGCAGCTTAGGGGGAAACAACCCCTTAATAAATAGCGAGCAGTACTTC
CASSLGGNNPLINSEQYF
>TRBV5-4|TRBJ2-5|-|once
TGTGCCAGCAGCCGGGGGGCCCTTCAAGAGACCCAGTACTTC
CASSRGALQETQYF
>TRBV2|TRBJ2-5|TRBD1|-
TGTGCCAGCAGAGAGGGGGCTGAGACCCAGTACTTC
CASREGAETQYF
>TRBV6-4|TRBJ1-6|TRBD1|-
TGTGCCAGCAGTGCCACAGGGGTAGATAATTCACCCCTCCACTTT
CASSATGVDNSPLHF
>TRBV6-6|TRBJ2-5|TRBD1|-
TGTGCCAGCAGTTACGAGGGGGCCAGGGAGACCCAGTACTTC
CASSYEGARETQYF
>TRBV9|TRBJ1-2|-|-
TGTGCCAGCAGCGCCGGGACCCAAATTAATCGCTATGGCTACACCTTC
CASSAGTQINRYGYTF
>TRBV30|TRBJ2-5|-|once
TGTGCCTGGAGCGCGCAAGATGCCCAGTACTTC
CAWSAQDAQYF
>TRBV5-4|TRBJ2-5|-|-
TGTGCCAGCAGCCCACTTAAAGGGCCCCAGACCCAGTACTTC
CASSPLKGPQTQYF
>TRBV6-5|TRBJ2-5|-|-
TGTGCCAGCAGCCGATCCCAAGAGACCCAGTACTTC
CASSRSQETQYF